The rows below give T cell receptor beta chains drawn from one sample of a study of T cell responses to AZD1222 COVID-19 vaccine. The method was immunoSEQ multiplex PCR; TCRdb's version includes in-frame clones alone and lacks a portion of them. The sample carries about 160,000 clones, about 91% recorded once. The material was peripheral blood, obtained on day 0 of MenACWY control vaccination. The receptor source for this set is an adult in good health. CDR3s include the opening cysteine and the closing phenylalanine or tryptophan. Fields, in order: V gene, CDR3 protein.

v_gene: TRBV4-3
CDR3aa: CASSQEWTSGSPYEQFF

v_gene: TRBV19
CDR3aa: CASLPGTGGARGYTF

v_gene: TRBV27
CDR3aa: CASSQQGPYGYTF

v_gene: TRBV6-6
CDR3aa: CASSYSPESYGYTF

v_gene: TRBV29-1
CDR3aa: CSGRSLGTGPNYGYTF

v_gene: TRBV15
CDR3aa: CATRILRDTGELFF

v_gene: TRBV5-4
CDR3aa: CASSSDRVGYTF

v_gene: TRBV18
CDR3aa: CASSPGQGSPGEALHF

v_gene: TRBV11-3
CDR3aa: CASSSIAGVRGNEQFF

v_gene: TRBV5-6
CDR3aa: CASSLVGAAGREQYF

v_gene: TRBV24-1
CDR3aa: CATSDQRAGGAYNEQFF

v_gene: TRBV6-2/TRBV6-3
CDR3aa: CASSPETGAFF

v_gene: TRBV2
CDR3aa: CASSQRRGDQPQHF

v_gene: TRBV4-2
CDR3aa: CASSQGGLALYNEQFF

v_gene: TRBV6-2/TRBV6-3
CDR3aa: CASSYLADTQYF

v_gene: TRBV30
CDR3aa: CAWGFSVGSSEKLFF

v_gene: TRBV10-3
CDR3aa: CAIRGTDGGGELFF

v_gene: TRBV19
CDR3aa: CASRTGAGSYEQYF

v_gene: TRBV6-5
CDR3aa: CASRAGTSPYNEQFF

v_gene: TRBV30
CDR3aa: CAWKQYPEKLFF

v_gene: TRBV15
CDR3aa: CATSLDRGRGNEQFF

v_gene: TRBV18
CDR3aa: CASSPPINDRGEAFF

v_gene: TRBV5-1
CDR3aa: CASSPDLGQGQHEQYF

v_gene: TRBV3-1/TRBV3-2
CDR3aa: CASSQVAASGNTIYF

v_gene: TRBV7-2
CDR3aa: CASSLVQGAGQRQYF

v_gene: TRBV5-4
CDR3aa: CASSFVISNQPQHF

v_gene: TRBV7-9
CDR3aa: CASSARLGNTGELFF

v_gene: TRBV5-1
CDR3aa: CASSPTSGRLPGANVLTF

v_gene: TRBV27
CDR3aa: CASRMTGGYGYTF

v_gene: TRBV7-7
CDR3aa: CASSLGLTPSETQYF

v_gene: TRBV19
CDR3aa: CASTPEGGVPYGYTF

v_gene: TRBV12-3/TRBV12-4
CDR3aa: CASSPITGGEQFF

v_gene: TRBV20-1
CDR3aa: CSASPSGNTEAFF

v_gene: TRBV28
CDR3aa: CASTWGGVLEAFF

v_gene: TRBV7-9
CDR3aa: CASSLALGTARRDTEAFF

v_gene: TRBV18
CDR3aa: CASSPGNNEQFF

v_gene: TRBV6-2/TRBV6-3
CDR3aa: CASSATGLDGYTF

v_gene: TRBV13
CDR3aa: CASSLTQGRVLFF

v_gene: TRBV9
CDR3aa: CASSVATGGTEAFF

v_gene: TRBV9
CDR3aa: CASSEASRGRGNEKLFF

v_gene: TRBV5-5
CDR3aa: CASSLGGGETQYF